This T cell receptor (beta chain) originates from a study of cytomegalovirus exposure and HLA in healthy donors. Comments on this clone: What it binds is not known.

The study, taken as a whole, reports: Most TCR sequences were seen very rarely across donors, but some public TCRs occurred in many. Cytomegalovirus-associated status was assigned to fewer than 200 TCR beta chains. It was reportedly the case that the classifier diagnosed cytomegalovirus status with high specificity and sensitivity.

Sequencing was performed with immunoSEQ multiplex PCR; in TCRdb, only in-frame clones are kept and a portion is missing. The sample yields approximately 150,000 clones, around 84% seen once. The CDR3 totals 13 residues. The germline V gene encodes CDR1 SGHTA and CDR2 FQGTGA. V lost 1 base to trimming and J lost 4 bases, with 7 bases between them. The chain employs TRBV7-3 and TRBJ1-1; D ambiguous. Sequencing input: PBMCs. The source is a man between 18 and 29 years old in good health and CMV-seropositive. As DNA, the CDR3 is TGTGCCAGCAGCTTAAGGCAGCGCACTGAAGCTTTCTTT. Its translation is CASSLRQRTEAFF.